This T cell receptor (beta chain) derives from a study of T-cell reconstitution after alpha-beta-depleted transplantation in children. The CDR3 is 14 residues long. Researchers prepared the TCRbeta library using unique molecular identifiers, the study reports. TCRdb passed the PCR reads through MiXCR, listing each CDR3 protein once. The table has fewer than 550,000 distinct CDR3 sequences, over 9.5% seen once. This clonotype was detected a few times. This sample comprised PBMCs, obtained before TCRalphabeta/CD19-depleted stem cell transplant. The TCR comes from a child aged 2-15 years with inherited bone marrow failure, due to receive a stem cell transplant. V and J are TRBV21-1 and TRBJ1-5; no DNA check was done on the table's D call, TRBD1. TRBV21-1 represents a pseudogene. DNA of the CDR3: TGTGCCAGCAGCAAAGAACGCGGGGGTCAGCCCCAGCATTTT. It yields the protein CASSKERGGQPQHF.